This TCR beta chain was identified during a study of CD8 T cells in ankylosing spondylitis. General study results and limits: Before this, some motif variants had been reported in reactive arthritis synovial fluid and blood. According to the report, clones linked to the disease were significantly enriched in matched synovial fluid samples taken from ankylosing spondylitis patients. A TCR beta motif of about 8 highly homologous variants seemed to mark ankylosing spondylitis blood.

Quantitative 5'-RACE with molecular barcodes generated TCR beta libraries. TCRdb independently ran MiXCR on the 5' RACE reads; one entry per CDR3 protein. The table shows 200,000 to 250,000 distinct CDR3 sequences, with approximately 20% occurring only once. This clonotype was observed a handful of times. Antigen unknown. The germline CDR1 and CDR2 sequences are MGHRA and YSYEKL. With 1 base removed from V and 1 base from J, the gap between germline ends came to 13 bases. The CDR3 has 16 amino acids. The receptor was derived from a male donor with ankylosing spondylitis. Sequencing was performed on blood, either unsorted or a sorted T cell fraction (not recorded which). The V gene is TRBV4-1, the J gene TRBJ1-1; D is unclear. As DNA, the CDR3 is TGCGCCAGCAGCCAAGGTCGGGTCCGGGGGAACACTGAAGCTTTCTTT. Its translation: CASSQGRVRGNTEAFF.